This passage covers 26 T cell receptor beta chains from one sample sequenced in a study of shared clonotypes between healthy human individuals. Profiled with immunoSEQ multiplex PCR; TCRdb holds only in-frame clones, not every one. This sample yields 1 million to 1.2 million clones, of which roughly 80% are seen a single time; 0.89% belongs to the top ten. The material sequenced was memory CD4+ T cells from PBMCs. Subset defined: CD45RA-negative fraction. All receptors come from a man between 18 and 35 years old in good health. Some clones in this sample may be carry-over from other donors' samples.

This clone was seen a handful of times. The chain recombines TRBV29-1 with TRBJ1-1, with a weak D call TRBD1 (6 bases). The germline CDR1 and CDR2 sequences are SQVTM and ANQGSEA. Deletions cut 4 bases from V and 9 bases from J, with 21 bases between. There are 14 residues in the CDR3. The CDR3 is CSVGMGTTTFQAFF. Written as DNA, the CDR3 is TGCAGCGTTGGGATGGGGACAACCACCTTTCAAGCTTTCTTT.

The chain recombines TRBV7-3 with TRBJ2-3; D is undetermined. CDR3 size: 14 residues. CDR1 is SGHTA, CDR2 FQGTGA, per germline. The V and J ends lost 5 bases and 3 bases respectively, with 12 bases between them. The CDR3 DNA reads TGTGCCAGCAGCAGCTTCCAGATGACAGATACGCAGTATTTT. It encodes CASSSFQMTDTQYF.

The chain couples TRBV6-5 to TRBJ2-7, with 8 bases matching TRBD2. The CDR3 is 12 amino acids. Germline CDR1 MNHEY, CDR2 SVGAGI. With 8 bases clipped from V and 7 bases from J, the junction kept 7 bases outside the gene matches. This CDR3 reads CASGIGGREQYF. The CDR3 coding sequence is TGTGCCAGCGGGATCGGCGGGAGGGAGCAGTACTTC.

J is TRBJ2-1 and V is TRBV7-9; 11 bases line up with TRBD2. Germline CDR1 is SEHNR and CDR2 is FQNEAQ (reference sequence). The CDR3 loop spans 16 amino acids. V shed 5 bases, J shed 7 bases, and the junction held 10 bases outside the gene matches. CDR3 residues: CASSPSTSGSRNEQFF. CDR3 sequence (DNA): TGTGCCAGCAGCCCTTCTACTAGCGGGAGCAGGAATGAGCAGTTCTTC.

Points on this clone: Additional DNA sequences in this sample encode the identical CDR3. The genes are TRBV28 and TRBJ2-6; D perhaps matches TRBD2 (5 bases). Germline CDR1 and CDR2: MDHEN and SYDVKM. The V and J ends lost 6 bases and 0 bases respectively, with 12 bases between them. The CDR3 sequence is 16 residues long. CDR3 sequence: CASRGRISSGANVLTF. In DNA form, the CDR3 reads TGTGCCAGCAGAGGGAGAATAAGCTCTGGGGCCAACGTCCTGACTTTC.

V and J are TRBV5-6 and TRBJ2-1; the match to TRBD2 covers 8 bases. The CDR3 has 16 amino acids. Germline V gene lookup returns CDR1 SGHDT and CDR2 YYEEEE. The trim removed 1 base at V and 4 bases at J, leaving 7 bases unmatched. For the CDR3, the DNA is TGTGCCAGCAGCTTGCCGGGACTAGACCTATACAATGAGCAGTTCTTC. This gives the protein CASSLPGLDLYNEQFF.

This sequence joins TRBV28 and TRBJ1-2; a weak D match, TRBD1 (5 bases). The germline CDR1 and CDR2 sequences are MDHEN and SYDVKM. Trimming left V 7 bases short and J 4 bases short, with 16 bases between. The length of the CDR3 is 14 residues. The chain's CDR3 is CASIKFGTFYGYTF. In DNA form, the CDR3 reads TGTGCCAGCATCAAATTTGGGACCTTCTATGGCTACACCTTC.

This sequence joins TRBV14 and TRBJ1-4; the D is unclear. Germline V lookup: CDR1 SGHDN, CDR2 FVKESK. V was pared by 2 bases and J by 5 bases, with 12 bases between. There are 15 residues in the CDR3. CDR3 protein: CASSQSRVRNEKLFF. For the CDR3, the DNA is TGTGCCAGCAGCCAATCCCGGGTCCGAAATGAAAAACTGTTTTTT.

This clone has only a few counts. J is TRBJ1-1 and V is TRBV7-3; D unresolved. The CDR3 spans 13 residues. The ends were cut back, 2 bases at V and 5 bases at J, with 9 bases in the middle. Germline CDR1 and CDR2: SGHTA and FQGTGA. This chain's CDR3 is CASSLVSETEAFF. The DNA for the CDR3 is TGTGCCAGCAGCTTAGTGAGTGAGACTGAAGCTTTCTTT.

This chain links TRBV28 with TRBJ2-5; 7 bases fit TRBD1. J lost 4 bases, V lost 9 bases, and 5 bases had no gene match. This CDR3 is built from 12 residues. Germline loops: CDR1 MDHEN, CDR2 SYDVKM. The CDR3 reads CARMTGIETQYF. DNA for the CDR3: TGTGCCAGGATGACAGGGATAGAGACCCAGTACTTC.

This clone was seen a few times. CDR3 residues: CASSQASGRLQVYEQYF. CDR3 bases: TGCGCCAGCAGCCAAGCTAGCGGGAGATTGCAGGTCTACGAGCAGTACTTC. The chain employs TRBV4-1 and TRBJ2-7; TRBD2 agrees at 10 bases. With 1 base clipped from V and 3 bases from J, the junction kept 9 bases outside the gene matches. This CDR3 comprises 17 residues. Germline lookup yields CDR1 MGHRA and CDR2 YSYEKL.

The genes are TRBV30 and TRBJ1-2; 8 nucleotides agree with TRBD1. The V segment lost 8 bases and the J segment 3 bases; nucleotides outside the gene matches: 11. The germline gives CDR1 GTSNPN, CDR2 SVGIG (reference sequence). CDR3 size: 14 residues. CDR3 protein: CALVGQGYYYGYTF. The DNA for the CDR3 is TGTGCCCTCGTAGGACAGGGTTATTACTATGGCTACACCTTC.

The DNA for the CDR3 is TGTGCCAGCAGGAAAACTAGCGGCGAGCAGTACTTC. Encoded protein: CASRKTSGEQYF. This chain connects TRBV2 to TRBJ2-7, with TRBD2 matching 8 bases. The ends lost 6 bases at V and 6 bases at J; junction bases unmatched: 4. The V gene's germline CDR1 is SNHLY and CDR2 FYNNEI. The CDR3 extends over 12 amino acids.

V is TRBV28 and J is TRBJ1-1; D is ambiguous. The V gene lost 3 bases and the J gene lost 0 bases, with 2 bases spanning the gap. The CDR3 sequence is 12 residues long. In germline, CDR1 is MDHEN, CDR2 SYDVKM. This CDR3 is CASSLMNTEAFF. The CDR3 nucleotides are TGTGCCAGCAGTTTGATGAACACTGAAGCTTTCTTT.

This clone was counted a single time. The chain employs TRBV28 and TRBJ2-7, with TRBD1 matching 12 bases. V lost 4 bases to trimming and J lost 5 bases; unmatched junction nucleotides: 6. Germline assignment: CDR1 MDHEN and CDR2 SYDVKM. This CDR3 is 15 amino acids long. The CDR3 DNA reads TGTGCCAGCAGTTCGGGGGGGACAGGGGGCGACGAGCAGTACTTC. This translates into CASSSGGTGGDEQYF.

The chain carries TRBV5-1 and TRBJ2-1; TRBD2 matches 10 bases. Losses at the gene ends were 0 bases for V and 12 bases for J; bases not matched to a gene: 9. This CDR3 is built from 15 residues. The V gene's germline CDR1 is SGHRS and CDR2 YFSETQ. CDR3 protein: CASSLVPSGRRRQFF. In DNA form, the CDR3 reads TGCGCCAGCAGCTTGGTCCCTAGCGGGAGAAGGCGGCAGTTCTTC.

This chain connects TRBV6-1 to TRBJ2-5, with D perhaps being TRBD1 or TRBD2 (5 bases each). The CDR3 is 16 amino acids. V was clipped by 2 bases and J by 4 bases, with 17 bases between them. Germline CDR1 reads MNHNS; CDR2 reads SASEGT. The CDR3 sequence is CASSEMGPGPGETQYF. The CDR3 DNA reads TGTGCCAGCAGTGAAATGGGACCCGGTCCGGGAGAGACCCAGTACTTC.

The V gene is TRBV5-1, the J gene TRBJ2-7; 7 nucleotides align to TRBD2. The ends lost 0 bases at V and 6 bases at J; junction bases unmatched: 6. There are 14 residues in the CDR3. Germline V gene lookup returns CDR1 SGHRS and CDR2 YFSETQ. The CDR3 nucleotides are TGCGCCAGCAGCTTGGCGGGGCCGGGGGGCGAGCAGTACTTC. Protein: CASSLAGPGGEQYF. The full variable domain, with the rest looked up from reference TRBV5-1 and TRBJ2-7, is KAGVTQTPRYLIKTRGQQVTLSCSPISGHRSVSWYQQTPGQGLQFLFEYFSETQRNKGNFPGRFSGRQFSNSRSEMNVSTLELGDSALYLCASSLAGPGGEQYFGPGTRLTVT.

The V gene is TRBV28, the J gene TRBJ1-1, with a tentative D call TRBD1 (5 bases). With 3 bases removed from V and 6 bases from J, the gap between germline ends came to 14 bases. CDR1 and CDR2 from the germline V gene are MDHEN and SYDVKM. The CDR3 totals 14 residues. In nucleotides, the CDR3 is TGTGCCAGCAGTTTTCGGGGCCCTAAGGCTGAAGCTTTCTTT. Encoded protein: CASSFRGPKAEAFF. Filled out from reference TRBV28 and TRBJ1-1, the complete variable domain reads DVKVTQSSRYLVKRTGEKVFLECVQDMDHENMFWYRQDPGLGLRLIYFSYDVKMKEKGDIPEGYSVSREKKERFSLILESASTNQTSMYLCASSFRGPKAEAFFGQGTRLTVV.

The chain links TRBV6-1 to TRBJ2-7, with 13 bases aligning to TRBD2. This CDR3 is 15 amino acids long. Per the germline V gene, CDR1 is MNHNS and CDR2 is SASEGT. The V and J ends lost 6 bases and 5 bases, in that order; junction bases with no gene match: 7. The CDR3 sequence: CASRQRLAGGNEQYF. The DNA of the CDR3 is TGTGCCAGCAGGCAGCGACTAGCGGGAGGAAACGAGCAGTACTTC.

This clone was counted a few times. The chain employs TRBV30 and TRBJ1-3; D is ambiguous. The germline V gene has CDR1 GTSNPN and CDR2 SVGIG (reference sequence). The CDR3 extends over 13 amino acids. Trimming took 5 bases from V and 8 from J, leaving 16 bases between them. The CDR3 sequence is CAWCPKDVHTIYF. In nucleotides, the CDR3 is TGTGCCTGGTGCCCGAAAGATGTACACACCATATATTTT.

The J gene is TRBJ2-7, the V gene TRBV7-8; TRBD1 aligns across 7 bases. The CDR3 length is 16 residues. The V gene's germline CDR1 is SGHVS and CDR2 FQNEAQ. V dropped 5 bases and J dropped 5; count of bases not matched to a gene: 15. This CDR3 reads CASSQTRGRGHHEQYF. In nucleotides, the CDR3 is TGTGCCAGCAGCCAGACGAGGGGAAGGGGGCACCACGAGCAGTACTTC.

The chain is built from TRBV7-9 and TRBJ2-1; 10 positions match TRBD2. The CDR3 has 18 amino acids. Germline V lookup: CDR1 SEHNR, CDR2 FQNEAQ (reference sequence). Trimming took 2 bases from V and 7 from J; bases not matched to a gene: 14. As DNA, the CDR3 is TGTGCCAGCAGCTTACCCTTCCGTACTAGCGGGAATAGAAATGAGCAGTTCTTC. Translation gives CASSLPFRTSGNRNEQFF.

CDR3: CASSFPSARAYEQYF. The DNA for the CDR3 is TGTGCCAGCAGCTTCCCTAGCGCGAGAGCCTACGAGCAGTACTTC. The rearrangement links TRBV7-2 to TRBJ2-7; weak D call: TRBD2 (6 bases). In germline, CDR1 is SGHTA, CDR2 FQGNSA. Trimming shortened V by 3 bases and J by 2 bases, and 14 bases separated the two germline ends. The CDR3 runs 15 residues.

This chain links TRBV5-1 with TRBJ2-1, with 9 bases identical to TRBD1. CDR3 length: 16 residues. Germline V gene sequence: CDR1 SGHRS, CDR2 YFSETQ. V shed 2 bases and J 3 bases; nucleotides not matched to a gene: 6. Written as DNA, the CDR3 is TGCGCCAGCAGCTTTATCCCGGGACAGGGCTACAATGAGCAGTTCTTC. This encodes CASSFIPGQGYNEQFF.

Only a few counts were recorded for this clone. The V and J genes are TRBV9 and TRBJ2-7; D not certain. CDR1 and CDR2 (germline): SGDLS, YYNGEE. The length of the CDR3 is 15 residues. V lost 4 bases, J lost 6 bases, and 20 bases lay in between. In nucleotides, the CDR3 is TGTGCCAGCAGCTTCCAACCCACTCCTGGATCCGAGCAGTACTTC. Its protein is CASSFQPTPGSEQYF. The entire variable domain, with the rest obtained from reference TRBV9 and TRBJ2-7, is as follows: DSGVTQTPKHLITATGQRVTLRCSPRSGDLSVYWYQQSLDQGLQFLIQYYNGEERAKGNILERFSAQQFPDLHSELNLSSLELGDSALYFCASSFQPTPGSEQYFGPGTRLTVT.